These 28 T cell receptor delta chains were sequenced from one sample in a study of γδ T cells in repeated Plasmodium falciparum infection. Flow sorting of PBMC yielded separate Vgamma9/Vdelta2+ and Vdelta2-negative gammadelta T cell populations for bulk repertoire analysis. TCRdb reran clone calling via CATT on the multiplex PCR reads. Of around 49,000 delta-chain clones listed, approximately 1.8% are singletons. Sequences were obtained from gamma-delta T cells from blood. The receptors stem from a pool of human donors (malaria-infected and uninfected, not separated).

This clone was observed at least ten times. This may come from a read error, since a much larger clone is one base off. Other nucleotide sequences in the sample specify the same CDR3. The J gene is TRDJ4, the V gene TRDV1; 12 bases line up with TRDD3. The CDR3 loop spans 21 amino acids. The germline gives CDR1 TSWWSYY, CDR2 QGS. In DNA form, the CDR3 reads TGTGCTCTTGGGGAAAGGCGCCCTACACGCCCTTTACTGGGGGATACCAGACCACTGATCTTT. Its translation is CALGERRPTRPLLGDTRPLIF.

The table lists this clone with a few counts. Translating this DNA gives a protein that differs at residue 19 from the TCRdb one, which belongs to a much larger clone; a read error is likely, and the protein shown is this translation. The chain joins TRDV1 to TRDJ1; a weak D match, TRDD2 (9 bases). In the absence of a J gene in TCRdb, the DNA was matched to germline to assign it here. Germline V gene sequence: CDR1 TSWWSYY, CDR2 QGS. The V and J ends lost 0 bases and 0 bases respectively, with 41 bases between them. This CDR3 spans 26 amino acids. The CDR3 bases are TGTGCTCTTGGGGAACTGGCCCTTTCCCCTTCCTACATCGAGGGATACGCCAAACGGTACACCGATAAACTCATCTTT. This sequence encodes CALGELALSPSYIEGYAKRYTDKLIF.

This clone was observed many times. Translating this DNA gives a protein that differs at residue 15 from the TCRdb one, which belongs to a much larger clone; a read error is likely, and the protein shown is this translation. This rearrangement joins TRDV3 to TRDJ1; TRDD3 matches at 9 bases. The CDR3 runs to 17 residues. From germline, CDR1 is TVYSNPD and CDR2 GDNSRS (reference sequence). CDR3 in amino acids: CALDLRGIPLRTDKPIF. The DNA for the CDR3 is TGTGCCCTTGATCTCCGGGGGATACCTCTTCGCACCGATAAACCCATCTTT.

This clone was counted only a few times. TCRdb assigns this DNA the protein of a much larger clone, which departs from its translation at residue 13; this likely reflects a read error, and the protein shown comes from translating the DNA. The V gene is TRDV1, the J gene TRDJ1; 10 bases are a match to TRDD3. TCRdb gives no J gene; it was assigned here by matching the DNA to germline. With 0 bases clipped from V and 3 bases from J, the junction kept 16 bases outside the gene matches. This CDR3 is 20 amino acids long. Looked up from germline, CDR1 is TSWWSYY and CDR2 is QGS. The CDR3 DNA follows: TGTGCTCTTGGGGAACTAGACTTATACTGGGGGATCTCTTGGGCCGATAAACTCATCTTT. This sequence encodes CALGELDLYWGISWADKLIF.

Relative to its sample, this clone is medium-sized. In the same sample, other DNA sequences code for this CDR3. The chain is built from TRDV1 and TRDJ1; 8 positions agree with TRDD3. The germline V gene encodes CDR1 TSWWSYY and CDR2 QGS. The junction had 16 bases not matched to a gene; V was cut back by 1 base and J by 3 bases. The CDR3 sequence is 19 residues long. Here the CDR3 DNA reads TGTGCTCTTGGGGAACACGTCCTACTGGGGGGAGCGGATGCCGATAAACTCATCTTT. Translation gives CALGEHVLLGGADADKLIF.

In this sample, this clone turned up a few times. TCRdb attributes to this sequence the protein of a much larger clone, which differs from the DNA translation at residue 10; a read error is likely, and the protein displayed is translated from the DNA. The chain uses TRDV1 and TRDJ2, with D tentatively TRDD3 (6 bases). Matching the DNA to germline supplied the J gene, which TCRdb does not give. The CDR3 contains 22 residues. Germline V gene sequence: CDR1 TSWWSYY, CDR2 QGS. V was cut by 6 bases and J by 0 bases, with 32 bases left in between. The CDR3 is CALGLKSRRTGDHYSLTAQLFF. The CDR3 nucleotides are TGTGCTCTTGGCCTAAAATCCCGGCGAACGGGGGACCACTATTCTTTGACAGCACAACTCTTCTTT.

With respect to this clone: A far larger clone is one nucleotide away, so this likely arose from a read error. Other DNA sequences in this specimen translate into the identical CDR3. V usage is TRAV36/DV7 and J usage is TRDJ1, with D tentatively TRDD2 (5 bases). No J segment appears in TCRdb, so it was assigned here by matching the sequence to germline. The V gene lost 6 bases and the J gene lost 0 bases, with 18 bases spanning the gap. The CDR3 runs to 15 residues. Germline CDR1 is VTNFRS and CDR2 is LTSSGIE (reference sequence). The DNA of the CDR3 is TGTGCTGGAGCTCCCCCTTCTCAGTACACCGATAAACTCATCTTT. Translation: CAGAPPSQYTDKLIF. Combining the CDR3 with reference TRAV36/DV7 and TRDJ1 gives the whole variable domain EDKVVQSPLSLVVHEGDTVTLNCSYEVTNFRSLLWYKQEKKAPTFLFMLTSSGIEKKSGRLSSILDKKELSSILNITATQTGDSAIYLCAGAPPSQYTDKLIFGKGTRVTVEP.

There are a few counts of this clone. The TCRdb protein comes from a much larger clone and disagrees with this DNA's translation at residue 3, likely due to a read error; the protein given here is derived from the DNA. Other DNA sequences in the sample encode the same CDR3. The chain has TRDV1 and TRDJ1; TRDD3 might be the D (8 bases). Germline CDR1 is TSWWSYY and CDR2 is QGS. The length of the CDR3 is 24 residues. The CDR3 region is CAMGKFLLLPWGTKIPRYTDKLIF. The CDR3 DNA is TGTGCCATGGGCAAATTCCTACTTCTCCCCTGGGGGACAAAAATCCCGAGGTACACCGATAAACTCATCTTC.

Details on this clone: This DNA's translation differs at residue 14 from TCRdb's protein, which comes from a much larger clone; a read error is likely, and the protein shown is translated from the DNA. The V gene call reads TRDV1; no J gene was called; the table's D call of TRDD3 was not tested on the DNA. The CDR3 loop spans 15 amino acids. CDR1 is TSWWSYY and CDR2 is QGS in the germline V gene. CDR3 in amino acids: CALGSSGGSTDKLTF. CDR3 nucleotides: TGTGCTCTTGGGTCGTCCGGGGGATCTACCGATAAACTCACCTTT.

About this clone: It differs at one base from a far larger clone, so likely a read error. Other DNA sequences of this sample code for an identical CDR3. The CDR3 DNA is TGTGCTCTTGGGGAACTACGACCAACATGGGGATACTGGTATACCGATAAACTCATCTTT. Translated: CALGELRPTWGYWYTDKLIF. The rearrangement joins TRDV1 to TRDJ1, with TRDD3 identical over 8 bases. In the absence of a J gene in TCRdb, the DNA was matched to germline to assign it here. V gave up 0 bases and J gave up 2 bases; unmatched junction bases: 17. From germline, CDR1 is TSWWSYY and CDR2 QGS. This CDR3 contains 20 residues.

This clone was found many times. A far larger clone lies a single base away; this is likely a read error. This CDR3 is also generated by other DNA sequences in the sample. The chain links TRDV1 to TRDJ1; 7 bases match TRDD3. The J gene is not listed in TCRdb, so it was assigned here from a DNA match to germline. The germline CDR1 and CDR2 sequences are TSWWSYY and QGS. The CDR3 runs to 17 residues. CDR3 sequence (DNA): TGTGCCCTTGGGGAATACTCCTATGTTGGATACGCCGATAAACTCATCTTT. It encodes CALGEYSYVGYADKLIF.

This clone was observed at least ten times. This DNA translates differently at residue 15 from the TCRdb protein, which is that of a much larger clone; a read error is likely, and the protein shown is the DNA's own translation. The J gene is TRDJ1, the V gene TRAV38-2/DV8; 10 positions match TRDD3. The CDR3 contains 19 residues. Germline values: CDR1 TSESDYY, CDR2 QEAYKQQN. CDR3 protein: CAYRSASLLGDLYTEKLIF. In DNA, the CDR3 is TGTGCTTATAGGAGCGCGAGCCTACTGGGGGATCTCTACACCGAGAAACTCATATTT.

CDR3 sequence (DNA): TGTGCCTGTGACACCCTCCAACTGGGGGATGGGTACACCGATAAACTCATCTTT. It specifies CACDTLQLGDGYTDKLIF. The chain is built from TRDV2 and TRDJ1; 10 bases fit TRDD3. The J gene, not given by TCRdb, was assigned here from a germline match of the nucleotide sequence. V was pared by 0 bases and J by 0 bases, with 9 bases of the junction left unmatched. Germline V CDR1 and CDR2: GEAIGNYY, EKD. The CDR3 loop spans 18 amino acids.

This clone has just a few counts. Translating this DNA gives a protein that differs at residue 11 from the TCRdb one, which belongs to a much larger clone; a read error is likely, and the protein shown is this translation. The V call is TRDV1, the J call TRDJ1; TRDD3 matches 10 bases. This CDR3 has 25 residues. V trimming: 0 bases; J trimming: 1 base; junction bases outside the gene matches: 29. Germline V gene sequence: CDR1 TSWWSYY, CDR2 QGS. CDR3 in amino acids: CALGELLRGAILLGDYWGFTDKLIF. Written as DNA, the CDR3 is TGTGCTCTTGGGGAACTTTTGAGAGGAGCTATTTTACTGGGGGATTACTGGGGGTTCACCGATAAACTCATCTTT.

This clone is labeled medium-sized. This is likely an artifact of a read error, given a far larger clone one base away. In the same sample, other DNA sequences code for this CDR3. V and J are TRAV38-2/DV8 and TRDJ1, with 10 bases that match TRDD3. The CDR3 is 19 residues long. CDR1 and CDR2 from the germline V gene are TSESDYY and QEAYKQQN. CDR3 DNA sequence: TGTGCTTATAGGAGCGCGAGCCTACTGGGGGATCTCTACACCGACAAACTCATCTTT. It codes for CAYRSASLLGDLYTDKLIF.

This clone was counted many times. The TCRdb protein comes from a much larger clone and disagrees with this DNA's translation at residue 6, likely due to a read error; the protein given here is derived from the DNA. The chain is built from TRDV1 and TRDJ1; possible D gene TRDD1, 5 bases. Trimming shortened V by 3 bases and J by 10 bases, and 18 bases separated the two germline ends. From germline, CDR1 is TSWWSYY and CDR2 QGS. The CDR3 spans 14 residues. The CDR3 sequence is CALGDHSGGIRLIF. The CDR3, as DNA: TGTGCTCTTGGGGACCATAGTGGCGGAATTAGACTCATCTTT.

This clone was observed a few times. TCRdb shows a much larger clone's protein in place of this DNA's translation, and the two differ at residue 18, likely through a read error; the protein shown is translated from the DNA. The CDR3: CACDSLLGDTSSYTDKLTF. CDR3 in DNA: TGTGCCTGTGACAGCCTACTGGGGGATACATCCTCGTACACCGATAAACTCACCTTT. No J gene was assigned, while the V gene was called as TRDV2; the tabulated D call, TRDD3, remains unverified against the DNA. Germline V gives CDR1 GEAIGNYY, CDR2 EKD. This CDR3 is built from 19 residues.

This clone was found many times. TCRdb attributes to this sequence the protein of a much larger clone, which differs from the DNA translation at residue 7; a read error is likely, and the protein displayed is translated from the DNA. V is TRDV2 and J is TRDJ1; 8 bases fit TRDD3. TCRdb carries no J gene annotation; the J gene was assigned here by matching the DNA with germline. Germline loops: CDR1 GEAIGNYY, CDR2 EKD. The CDR3 sequence is 25 residues long. V gave up 0 bases and J gave up 0 bases; unmatched junction bases: 32. CDR3 DNA sequence: TGTGCCTGTGACACCGGGGGCTTAGGGTTTTGGGAACTAACGACTGGGGGCCCGTACACCGATAAACTCATCTTT. Amino acid sequence: CACDTGGLGFWELTTGGPYTDKLIF.

With respect to this clone: The amino acid sequence in TCRdb belongs to a much larger clone and departs from this DNA's translation at residue 17, likely a sequencing read error; the sequence shown is translated from the DNA. V gene TRDV2 combines with J gene TRDJ1; 9 bases are shared with TRDD3. TCRdb carries no J gene annotation; the J gene was assigned here by matching the DNA with germline. The CDR3 sequence is 20 residues long. Germline CDR1 reads GEAIGNYY; CDR2 reads EKD. The CDR3 protein is CACDPLGLGDENLYTDELIF. In DNA form, the CDR3 reads TGTGCCTGTGACCCTCTAGGTCTGGGGGATGAGAACCTATACACCGATGAACTCATCTTT.

Ten or more counts support this clone. TCRdb attributes to this sequence the protein of a much larger clone, which differs from the DNA translation at residue 13; a read error is likely, and the protein displayed is translated from the DNA. This chain links TRDV3 with TRDJ3, with 11 bases fitting TRDD3. No J gene was available from TCRdb, and it was assigned here by a germline match of the DNA. Per the germline V gene, CDR1 is TVYSNPD and CDR2 is GDNSRS (reference sequence). V lost 3 bases and J lost 2; bases outside the gene matches: 42. This CDR3 spans 29 amino acids. The CDR3 nucleotides are TGTGCCTTCCCCGTGCCTTCCTACCCCAGATCCGCCGATTACTGGGGGATAATCGTCGGGGCCTGGGACACCCGACAGATGTTTTTC. Its translation is CAFPVPSYPRSADYWGIIVGAWDTRQMFF.

This clone was counted many times. TCRdb records a much larger clone's protein for this DNA, with a difference at residue 14 that likely arises from a read error; the protein given is the translation of the DNA. The chain is built from TRDV1 and TRDJ1; 10 bases line up with TRDD3. Germline matching of the DNA provided the J gene here, since TCRdb leaves it blank. This CDR3 region has 21 residues. Germline V gene lookup returns CDR1 TSWWSYY and CDR2 QGS. After removal of 5 bases from V and 0 bases from J, the junction contained 21 bases not matched to a gene. CDR3 sequence: CALGKGILWWGIPRYTDKLIF. The CDR3 DNA sequence: TGTGCTCTTGGGAAGGGGATTCTTTGGTGGGGGATACCAAGGTACACCGATAAACTCATCTTT.

The table lists this clone with many counts. The chain has TRDV3 and TRDJ1; 13 bases line up with TRDD3. Germline V CDR1 and CDR2: TVYSNPD, GDNSRS (reference sequence). Unmatched junction bases numbered 25, after V lost 3 bases and J lost 0 bases. This CDR3 is built from 22 residues. The CDR3 nucleotides are TGTGCCTTCCAAAAGACTCCCCTATCCCACGTACTGGGGGATACGCACACCGATAAACTCATCTTT. This gives the protein CAFQKTPLSHVLGDTHTDKLIF.

This clone was seen at least ten times. A read error may explain this, as a much larger clone is one base away. The same CDR3 also results from other DNA sequences found in this sample. The rearrangement joins TRDV1 to TRDJ1; 10 nucleotides agree with TRDD3. V was pared by 0 bases and J by 0 bases, with 55 bases of the junction left unmatched. The CDR3 consists of 34 residues. In germline, CDR1 is TSWWSYY, CDR2 QGS. The DNA for the CDR3 is TGTGCTCTTGGGGAACTTTTCTCTTCGCCTTCCTCCGTACTGGGGGTGATGGTGATACGGCCGTACTGGGGGATGGAGACCCACACCGATAAACTCATCTTT. This encodes CALGELFSSPSSVLGVMVIRPYWGMETHTDKLIF.

In its sample, this clone was seen many times. The protein TCRdb gives is from a much larger clone and does not agree with this DNA's translation at residue 11, likely a read error; the protein shown here comes from the DNA. The V gene is TRDV2, the J gene TRDJ1; 9 positions match TRDD3. Assignment of the J gene here rests on matching the DNA to germline, because TCRdb gives none. Trimming cost V 0 bases and J 3 bases; bases outside gene matches: 10. CDR3 length equals 17 residues. The germline gives CDR1 GEAIGNYY, CDR2 EKD. The CDR3 sequence: CACDTPWVGDISDKLIF. The CDR3 coding sequence is TGTGCCTGTGACACCCCATGGGTGGGGGATATCTCCGATAAACTCATCTTT.

This clone occurred a few times. TCRdb's protein, taken from a much larger clone, differs from this DNA's translation at residue 5, likely owing to a read error; the protein displayed comes from the DNA. The chain couples TRDV2 to TRDJ1; 10 bases are a match to TRDD3. TCRdb records no J gene; here it was assigned by comparing the DNA to germline. This CDR3 is built from 23 residues. Germline lookup yields CDR1 GEAIGNYY and CDR2 EKD. The junction had 30 bases not matched to a gene; V was cut back by 5 bases and J by 1 base. The CDR3 sequence: CACGEHFLMRGIRSRGCTDKLIF. The CDR3 region has the DNA TGTGCCTGTGGCGAACACTTCCTAATGAGGGGGATACGCTCCCGGGGTTGCACCGATAAACTCATCTTT.

Worth noting for this clone: The protein in TCRdb stems from a much larger clone and differs at residue 11 from this DNA's translation, likely a read error; here the protein is translated from the DNA. The chain has TRDV3 and TRDJ1, with 9 bases matching TRDD3. TCRdb supplies no J gene; here it was assigned by aligning the nucleotide sequence to germline. This CDR3 has 17 residues. V shed 5 bases and J 1 base; nucleotides not matched to a gene: 17. Per the germline V gene, CDR1 is TVYSNPD and CDR2 is GDNSRS (reference sequence). CDR3 nucleotide sequence: TGTGCCCTTGATCTCCGGGGGATACCTCTTTGCACCGATAAACTCATCTTT. This gives the protein CALDLRGIPLCTDKLIF. Full variable domain (missing parts from reference TRDV3 and TRDJ1): CDKVTQSSPDQTVASGSEVVLLCTYDTVYSNPDLFWYRIRPDYSFQFVFYGDNSRSEGADFTQGRFSVKHILTQKAFHLVISPVRTEDSATYYCALDLRGIPLCTDKLIFGKGTRVTVEP.

On this clone: The protein in TCRdb stems from a much larger clone and differs at residue 11 from this DNA's translation, likely a read error; here the protein is translated from the DNA. Other DNA sequences of this sample code for an identical CDR3. CDR3 loop: CALLEAPDKLTF. The CDR3 coding sequence is TGTGCTCTTTTGGAAGCACCAGATAAACTCACCTTT. The J gene is uncalled and the V gene is TRDV1. CDR3 length: 12 residues. Looked up from germline, CDR1 is TSWWSYY and CDR2 is QGS.

To note about this clone: A far larger clone differs by one base, so this is likely a read error. At the DNA level, this CDR3 is encoded by other sequences in the same sample as well. The chain recombines TRDV1 with TRDJ1; D is possibly TRDD3 (6 bases). TCRdb gives no J gene; it was assigned here by matching the DNA to germline. Per the germline V gene, CDR1 is TSWWSYY and CDR2 is QGS. The V end lost 1 base, the J end lost 0 bases, and 30 bases lay between the germline ends. This CDR3 spans 22 amino acids. CDR3 loop: CALGEPSVLREWGPPYTDKLIF. CDR3 DNA sequence: TGTGCTCTTGGGGAACCATCGGTCTTACGTGAATGGGGGCCCCCATACACCGATAAACTCATCTTT.